This is a list of T cell receptor beta chains from one sample in a study of cytomegalovirus exposure and HLA in healthy donors. The assay was immunoSEQ multiplex PCR, and TCRdb's table has in-frame clones only and misses some. This table has some 90,000 clones, roughly 89% appearing once. The source material was PBMCs. The source is a woman in her 30s in good health and CMV-seronegative. CDR3s leave out the opening cysteine and the closing phenylalanine or tryptophan. The order of the fields is clone size, V gene, J gene, CDR3 protein. A clone size is listed for some rows: how often the clone was seen (once, few, many), or a class if it is expanded.

clone size: .; V gene: TRBV5-1; J gene: TRBJ1-2; CDR3 protein: ASSINREGNYGYT
clone size: .; V gene: TRBV11-2; J gene: TRBJ2-7; CDR3 protein: ASSAGPTVYEQY
clone size: .; V gene: TRBV7-8; J gene: TRBJ2-7; CDR3 protein: ASSLVRTRAYEQY
clone size: .; V gene: TRBV28; J gene: TRBJ2-7; CDR3 protein: ASRGAGTANYEQY
clone size: .; V gene: TRBV6-5; J gene: TRBJ1-1; CDR3 protein: ASTGLNTEAF
clone size: .; V gene: TRBV5-1; J gene: TRBJ2-2; CDR3 protein: ASSAGTTNTGELF
clone size: .; V gene: TRBV7-9; J gene: TRBJ2-7; CDR3 protein: ASSTGGGAGVYEQY
clone size: .; V gene: TRBV14; J gene: TRBJ2-1; CDR3 protein: ASSQDPADEQF
clone size: .; V gene: TRBV9; J gene: TRBJ1-1; CDR3 protein: ASSVGSLGNTEAF
clone size: .; V gene: TRBV7-6; J gene: TRBJ2-7; CDR3 protein: ASSSTRGTGGHLPTYEQY
clone size: once; V gene: TRBV5-8; J gene: TRBJ2-5; CDR3 protein: ASSLGGQGGEETQY
clone size: .; V gene: TRBV9; J gene: TRBJ1-2; CDR3 protein: ASSSTLTDLYGYT
clone size: .; V gene: TRBV5-1; J gene: TRBJ1-2; CDR3 protein: ASSLAPTANYGYT
clone size: .; V gene: TRBV7-9; J gene: TRBJ1-5; CDR3 protein: ASSGTASNQPQH
clone size: .; V gene: TRBV18; J gene: TRBJ1-5; CDR3 protein: ASSLRGLRDQPQH
clone size: .; V gene: TRBV5-5; J gene: TRBJ1-5; CDR3 protein: ASSLTTGGNQPQH
clone size: .; V gene: TRBV28; J gene: TRBJ2-5; CDR3 protein: ASTPGELAVGTQY
clone size: .; V gene: TRBV10-3; J gene: TRBJ2-6; CDR3 protein: AIPSGASSGANVLT
clone size: .; V gene: TRBV12-5; J gene: TRBJ2-1; CDR3 protein: ASGALVGEQF
clone size: .; V gene: TRBV6-5; J gene: TRBJ1-2; CDR3 protein: ASSYTSGWPNYGYT
clone size: .; V gene: TRBV9; J gene: TRBJ2-1; CDR3 protein: ASSPRPLAGGDEQF
clone size: .; V gene: TRBV19; J gene: TRBJ2-6; CDR3 protein: ASRGTGMSGANVLT
clone size: .; V gene: TRBV15; J gene: TRBJ2-5; CDR3 protein: ATQSSSGRETQY